The 2 T cell receptor beta chains in this list originate from one sample, sequenced in a study of shared clonotypes between healthy human individuals. Libraries were prepared by immunoSEQ multiplex PCR; TCRdb keeps only in-frame clonotypes and omits some of them. The sample includes 2.5 million or so clones, around 94% of them seen just once. Sequencing was carried out using naive CD4+ T cells sorted from blood. Subset of the sample: CD45RA+ positively selected. These receptors were taken from a man aged 18 to 30 in good health.

The chain has TRBV10-3 and TRBJ2-7, with 9 bases identical to TRBD1. V lost 4 bases and J lost 2; bases outside the gene matches: 0. CDR1 ENHRY and CDR2 SYGVKD come from the germline V gene. The CDR3 extends over 13 amino acids. The CDR3 DNA reads as TGTGCCATCAGTGGACAGGGGGCCTACGAGCAGTACTTC. Translating it yields CAISGQGAYEQYF.

The V call is TRBV30, the J call TRBJ2-1; 7 bases agree with TRBD1. The ends lost 3 bases at V and 2 bases at J; junction bases unmatched: 4. Germline V gene sequence: CDR1 GTSNPN, CDR2 SVGIG (reference sequence). CDR3 length equals 14 residues. Here the CDR3 DNA reads TGTGCCTGGAGCGGACAGGAAGCCTACAATGAGCAGTTCTTC. This gives the protein CAWSGQEAYNEQFF. Using reference TRBV30 and TRBJ2-1 for the parts outside the CDR3, the full variable domain is SQTIHQWPATLVQPVGSPLSLECTVEGTSNPNLYWYRQAAGRGLQLLFYSVGIGQISSEVPQNLSASRPQDRQFILSSKKLLLSDSGFYLCAWSGQEAYNEQFFGPGTRLTVL.